The 6 T cell receptor beta chains below come from one sample, sequenced in a study of identical twins. Via MiXCR, TCRdb re-called the 5' RACE reads, giving one row per CDR3 protein. The table has 540,000 or so distinct CDR3 sequences, approximately 20% seen once. The same sample was also studied in work on yellow fever vaccine responses in identical twins.

The specimen was CD4+ T cells sorted from blood. The receptors were sampled from a young woman in good health.

The chain joins TRBV10-3 to TRBJ1-2, with D possibly TRBD1 on 6 matching bases. The V end lost 3 bases, the J end lost 4 bases, and 12 bases lay between the germline ends. CDR3 length: 14 residues. Germline V CDR1 and CDR2: ENHRY, SYGVKD. DNA of the CDR3: TGTGCCATCAGTGACCAGGGGTTTAGCTATGGCTACACCTTC. Residues: CAISDQGFSYGYTF.

In its sample, this clonotype was seen a few times. The V call is TRBV5-1, the J call TRBJ2-7; D gene uncertain. This CDR3 is 13 amino acids long. Germline V gene lookup returns CDR1 SGHRS and CDR2 YFSETQ. The V end was cut by 0 bases, the J end by 7 bases, with 11 bases between. CDR3 sequence (DNA): TGCGCCAGCAGCTTGGGGGTAACTCAGGAGCAGTACTTC. This gives the protein CASSLGVTQEQYF. The full variable domain, rest sourced from reference TRBV5-1 and TRBJ2-7, is KAGVTQTPRYLIKTRGQQVTLSCSPISGHRSVSWYQQTPGQGLQFLFEYFSETQRNKGNFPGRFSGRQFSNSRSEMNVSTLELGDSALYLCASSLGVTQEQYFGPGTRLTVT.

The V and J genes are TRBV20-1 and TRBJ2-5; 9 nucleotides match TRBD1. CDR1 DFQATT and CDR2 SNEGSKA come from the germline V gene (reference sequence). The V gene end was trimmed by 6 bases and the J gene end by 4 bases; junction bases not matched to a gene: 6. The CDR3 extends over 13 amino acids. The CDR3 DNA sequence: TGCAGTGCCCCGGGACAGGGCGTAGAGACCCAGTACTTC. It codes for CSAPGQGVETQYF.

This clonotype was seen only a few times. CDR3 loop: CASSLGAASGNTIYF. The CDR3, as DNA: TGTGCCAGCAGCTTAGGGGCAGCCTCTGGAAACACCATATATTTT. The rearrangement uses TRBV7-6 and TRBJ1-3; D remains ambiguous. Germline V gene lookup returns CDR1 SGHVS and CDR2 FNYEAQ. V gave up 1 base and J gave up 0 bases, with 7 bases separating them. The CDR3 is 15 residues long.

CDR3 sequence reads: CSARDTLTDTQYF. In nucleotides, the CDR3 is TGCAGTGCTAGAGATACCCTCACAGATACGCAGTATTTT. The chain combines TRBV20-1 with TRBJ2-3; D gene ambiguous. Germline CDR1 reads DFQATT; CDR2 reads SNEGSKA (reference sequence). The CDR3 sequence is 13 residues long. The V gene lost 0 bases and the J gene lost 2 bases, with 6 bases spanning the gap.

This clonotype was seen once. The CDR3: CASSIAQGYSDTQYF. CDR3 bases: TGTGCCAGTAGTATAGCACAGGGGTATTCAGATACGCAGTATTTT. This rearrangement joins TRBV19 to TRBJ2-3; TRBD1 aligns across 7 bases. There are 15 residues in the CDR3. V lost 1 base and J lost 4; bases outside the gene matches: 5. CDR1 and CDR2 from the germline V gene are LNHDA and SQIVND (reference sequence).